One sample yielded the 8 T cell receptor beta chains listed below, sequenced in a study of T-cell reconstitution after alpha-beta-depleted transplantation in children. A library of TCRbeta sequences, prepared with unique molecular identifiers, was generated. MiXCR, run by TCRdb on the PCR reads, gives a single entry per CDR3 protein. The sample lists 550,000 to 800,000 distinct CDR3 sequences, approximately 14% seen once, with 0.79% in the top ten. The source material was PBMCs, sampled before TCRalphabeta/CD19-depleted stem cell transplant. These receptors were obtained from a girl aged 2 to 9 with congenital amegakaryocytic thrombocytopenia, due to receive a stem cell transplant.

This clonotype was picked up a small number of times. The rearrangement uses TRBV4-1 and TRBJ1-5; D is undetermined. Germline values: CDR1 MGHRA, CDR2 YSYEKL. The CDR3 runs 15 residues. The V gene lost 4 bases and the J gene lost 0 bases, with 10 bases spanning the gap. The CDR3 loop reads CASSPRHFSNQPQHF. The CDR3 DNA reads TGCGCCAGCAGCCCAAGACACTTTAGCAATCAGCCCCAGCATTTT.

The table lists this clonotype with many counts. For the CDR3, the DNA is TGCAGCGTGGAAACAGGGACAGGCTATGGCTACACCTTC. This codes for CSVETGTGYGYTF. The V call is TRBV29-1, the J call TRBJ1-2; 8 bases align to TRBD1. CDR1 is SQVTM and CDR2 is ANQGSEA in the germline V gene. V was pared by 6 bases and J by 4 bases, with 7 bases of the junction left unmatched. CDR3 length: 13 amino acids.

At least ten counts were recorded for this clonotype. The rearrangement links TRBV28 to TRBJ1-2; D not resolved. V was pared by 1 base and J by 3 bases, with 6 bases between. In germline, CDR1 is MDHEN, CDR2 SYDVKM. The CDR3 length is 13 residues. CDR3 in amino acids: CASSLSADYGYTF. The CDR3 bases are TGTGCCAGCAGTTTATCCGCCGACTATGGCTACACCTTC.

The chain couples TRBV20-1 to TRBJ2-5; D might be TRBD2 (6 bases). Germline lookup yields CDR1 DFQATT and CDR2 SNEGSKA (reference sequence). The CDR3 spans 11 residues. The CDR3 sequence: CSVPGLRTQYF. In DNA form, the CDR3 reads TGCAGCGTGCCTGGACTACGGACCCAGTACTTC.

With regard to this clonotype: Just one base apart from a much larger clone, this may be a read error. V usage is TRBV12-3 or TRBV12-4 and J usage is TRBJ1-5; unclear D gene. The CDR3 is 13 amino acids. V was shortened by 7 bases and J by 2 bases, with 9 bases between the two germline ends. The CDR3 DNA reads as TGTGCCAGCATGGGGTTGGGCAATCAGCCCCAGCATTTT. Amino acids: CASMGLGNQPQHF.

This clonotype was seen repeatedly, ten times or more. J is TRBJ1-1 and V is TRBV29-1; 9 bases agree with TRBD1. Germline lookup yields CDR1 SQVTM and CDR2 ANQGSEA. The CDR3 has 12 residues. V lost 3 bases, J lost 4 bases, and 0 bases stayed unmatched. CDR3 bases: TGCAGCGTTGAGGGACAGGGCACTGAAGCTTTCTTT. It codes for CSVEGQGTEAFF. Together with reference TRBV29-1 and TRBJ1-1, the CDR3 gives the full variable domain: SAVISQKPSRDICQRGTSLTIQCQVDSQVTMMFWYRQQPGQSLTLIATANQGSEATYESGFVIDKFPISRPNLTFSTLTVSNMSPEDSSIYLCSVEGQGTEAFFGQGTRLTVV.

The chain is built from TRBV20-1 and TRBJ2-1; no clear D. This CDR3 spans 13 amino acids. Germline V gene sequence: CDR1 DFQATT, CDR2 SNEGSKA (reference sequence). V was shortened by 5 bases and J by 0 bases, with 8 bases between the two germline ends. The CDR3 DNA sequence: TGCAGTGCTGCTGCCGACTCCTACAATGAGCAGTTCTTC. Protein product: CSAAADSYNEQFF.

The sample holds a few counts of this clonotype. The chain couples TRBV12-3 or TRBV12-4 to TRBJ2-7; TRBD1 might be the D (6 bases). Trimming cost V 6 bases and J 2 bases, with 20 bases left between them. This CDR3 spans 16 amino acids. The CDR3 protein is CASRLPGHRAPYEQYF. CDR3 DNA sequence: TGTGCCAGCAGACTTCCGGGACACCGGGCGCCCTACGAGCAGTACTTC.